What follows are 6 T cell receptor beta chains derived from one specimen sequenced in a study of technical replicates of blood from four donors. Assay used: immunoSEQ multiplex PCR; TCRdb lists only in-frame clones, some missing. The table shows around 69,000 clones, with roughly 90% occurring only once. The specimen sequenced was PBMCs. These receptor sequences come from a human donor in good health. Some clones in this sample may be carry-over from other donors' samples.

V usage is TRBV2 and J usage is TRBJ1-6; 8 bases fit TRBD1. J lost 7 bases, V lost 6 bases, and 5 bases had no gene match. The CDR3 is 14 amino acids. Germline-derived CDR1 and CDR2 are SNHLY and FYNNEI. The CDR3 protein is CASSDRGLNSPLHF. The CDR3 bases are TGTGCCAGCAGCGACAGGGGACTAAATTCACCCCTCCACTTT.

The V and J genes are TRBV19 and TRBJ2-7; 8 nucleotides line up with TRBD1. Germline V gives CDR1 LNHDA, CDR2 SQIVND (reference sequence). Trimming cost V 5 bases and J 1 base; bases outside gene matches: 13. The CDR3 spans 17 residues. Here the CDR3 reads CASSFRGPLERSYEQYF. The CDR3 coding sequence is TGTGCCAGTAGTTTCAGGGGGCCATTAGAAAGGTCCTACGAGCAGTACTTC.

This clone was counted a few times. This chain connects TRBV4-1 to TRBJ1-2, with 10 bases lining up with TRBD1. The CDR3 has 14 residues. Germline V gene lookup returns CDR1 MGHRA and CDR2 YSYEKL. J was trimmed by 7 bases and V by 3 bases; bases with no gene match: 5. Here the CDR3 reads CASSQGTGVGGYTF. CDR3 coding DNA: TGCGCCAGCAGCCAGGGGACAGGGGTTGGTGGCTACACCTTC.

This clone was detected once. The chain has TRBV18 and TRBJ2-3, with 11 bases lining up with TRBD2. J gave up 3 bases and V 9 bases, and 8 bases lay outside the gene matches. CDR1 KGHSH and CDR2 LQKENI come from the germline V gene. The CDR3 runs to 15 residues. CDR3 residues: CASAGLAGGTDTQYF. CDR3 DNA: TGTGCCAGTGCGGGGCTAGCGGGAGGAACAGATACGCAGTATTTT.

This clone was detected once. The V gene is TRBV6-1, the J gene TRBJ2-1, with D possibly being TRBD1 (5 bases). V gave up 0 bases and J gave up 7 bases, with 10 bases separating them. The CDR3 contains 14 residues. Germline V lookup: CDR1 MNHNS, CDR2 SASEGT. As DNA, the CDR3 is TGTGCCAGCAGTGAAGCGGCAGGGTTAAATGAGCAGTTCTTC. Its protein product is CASSEAAGLNEQFF.

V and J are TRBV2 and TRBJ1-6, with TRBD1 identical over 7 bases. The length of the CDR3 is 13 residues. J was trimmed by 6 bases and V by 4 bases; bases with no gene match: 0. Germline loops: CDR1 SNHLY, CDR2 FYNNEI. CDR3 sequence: CASSGQGNSPLHF. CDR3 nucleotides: TGTGCCAGCAGTGGACAGGGTAATTCACCCCTCCACTTT.